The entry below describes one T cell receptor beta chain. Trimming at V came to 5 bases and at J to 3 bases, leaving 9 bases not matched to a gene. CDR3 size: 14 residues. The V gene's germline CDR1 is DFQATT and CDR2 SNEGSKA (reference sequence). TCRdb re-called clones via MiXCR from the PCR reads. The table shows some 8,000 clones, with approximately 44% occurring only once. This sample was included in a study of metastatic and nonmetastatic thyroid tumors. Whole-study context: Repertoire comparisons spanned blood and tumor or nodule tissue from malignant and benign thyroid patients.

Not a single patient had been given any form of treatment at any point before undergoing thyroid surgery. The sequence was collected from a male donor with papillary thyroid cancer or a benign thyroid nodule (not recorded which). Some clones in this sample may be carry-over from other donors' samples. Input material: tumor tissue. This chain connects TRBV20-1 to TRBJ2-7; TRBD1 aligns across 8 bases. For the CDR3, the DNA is TGCAGTGCTGCAAGTGGGACAGGAAGCTACGAGCAGTACTTC. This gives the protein CSAASGTGSYEQYF.